The rows below give T cell receptor beta chains drawn from one sample of a study of OX40 agonist ivuxolimab in advanced cancers. Repertoires were generated with immunoSEQ multiplex PCR, while TCRdb's copy carries only in-frame clones and drops some. The sample consists of approximately 68,000 clones, approximately 78% of them appearing once. The specimen was CD4+ or CD8+ T cells sorted from blood, collected in a trial of the OX40 agonist ivuxolimab. The source of these receptors is an adult with an advanced solid tumor such as melanoma, head and neck, liver or kidney cancer. CDR3s include the opening cysteine and the closing phenylalanine or tryptophan. D genes are given only for firm matches.

CDR3: CASSLFGTGDLGNQPQHF
V: TRBV28
D: TRBD1
J: TRBJ1-5

CDR3: CASSLAEGQGNGYTF
V: TRBV7-9
D: .
J: TRBJ1-2

CDR3: CASSPPTPRGPPPIYGYTF
V: TRBV6-4
D: TRBD1
J: TRBJ1-2

CDR3: CASSVVGAVYNEQFF
V: TRBV9
D: .
J: TRBJ2-1

CDR3: CASSLGRTNTGELFF
V: TRBV7-3
D: .
J: TRBJ2-2

CDR3: CASSIQGPRGGELFF
V: TRBV28
D: .
J: TRBJ2-2

CDR3: CASSLMGASGRAYEQYF
V: TRBV7-8
D: TRBD2
J: TRBJ2-7

CDR3: CASSVGRWGEHEQFF
V: TRBV9
D: .
J: TRBJ2-1

CDR3: CASSLEGLVGTDTQYF
V: TRBV5-1
D: TRBD2
J: TRBJ2-3

CDR3: CASSFSLTGLNTGELFF
V: TRBV5-1
D: .
J: TRBJ2-2

CDR3: CASSLSRDRGLDTQYF
V: TRBV7-3
D: TRBD1
J: TRBJ2-3

CDR3: CASSLPSGGGYTF
V: TRBV7-9
D: TRBD1
J: TRBJ1-2

CDR3: CASSPGGLAGVREQYF
V: TRBV5-8
D: TRBD2
J: TRBJ2-7

CDR3: CASSPFRGSYEQYF
V: TRBV18
D: .
J: TRBJ2-7

CDR3: CASSESAGWGPTYEQYF
V: TRBV25-1
D: .
J: TRBJ2-7

CDR3: CASSQDYNSPLHF
V: TRBV6-1
D: .
J: TRBJ1-6

CDR3: CASSLFVTGNYEQYF
V: TRBV7-2
D: .
J: TRBJ2-7

CDR3: CASSQAKDYGYTF
V: TRBV4-2
D: .
J: TRBJ1-2

CDR3: CASSRESEAFF
V: TRBV7-9
D: .
J: TRBJ1-1

CDR3: CAWKPLWGSQYF
V: TRBV30
D: .
J: TRBJ2-5

CDR3: CASSLGGTQETQYF
V: TRBV5-4
D: .
J: TRBJ2-5

CDR3: CASSVAGGVFYEQFF
V: TRBV7-9
D: TRBD2
J: TRBJ2-1

CDR3: CASRPSGRGLAQYF
V: TRBV13
D: TRBD2
J: TRBJ2-5

CDR3: CAQNPGQSNTGELFF
V: TRBV30
D: TRBD1
J: TRBJ2-2

CDR3: CASSPEGNWTQYF
V: TRBV18
D: .
J: TRBJ2-5

CDR3: CASSLVAAGGPQHF
V: TRBV7-2
D: .
J: TRBJ1-5

CDR3: CASSQDQGKGGYTF
V: TRBV5-4
D: .
J: TRBJ1-2

CDR3: CASSENPGQGKTQYF
V: TRBV5-1
D: TRBD1
J: TRBJ2-5

CDR3: CASTLSGGRDTQYF
V: TRBV13
D: TRBD2
J: TRBJ2-3

CDR3: CASSFNFRTNNEQFF
V: TRBV27
D: .
J: TRBJ2-1

CDR3: CASRTPGGEETQYF
V: TRBV6-5
D: .
J: TRBJ2-5

CDR3: CARAGSYGYTF
V: TRBV27
D: .
J: TRBJ1-2

CDR3: CASSQDQRGSSYEQYF
V: TRBV7-2
D: .
J: TRBJ2-7

CDR3: CASRQVNQPQHF
V: TRBV10-1
D: .
J: TRBJ1-5

CDR3: CASSSMTGLNQPQHF
V: TRBV7-2
D: .
J: TRBJ1-5

CDR3: CASSLFAGTQPQHF
V: TRBV28
D: .
J: TRBJ1-5